A selection of T cell receptor beta chains follows, all from one sample in a study of CD8 T cells in Susac syndrome. TCRdb redid the calling of the immunoSEQ multiplex PCR reads with MiXCR, one entry per CDR3 protein. The sample carries fewer than 80,000 distinct CDR3 sequences, approximately 94% recorded once. The specimen sequenced was CD8+ T cells from PBMCs. The origin of the receptors is a human donor with Susac syndrome. The CDR3 runs from the conserved cysteine through the conserved F or W. Each record gives: J gene, CDR3 length, V gene, D gene, clone size, CDR3 protein, CDR3 DNA. The D gene is left open where the match is weak. Rows may omit the clone size; those that give it use once, few, many or a size class.

>TRBJ1-1|12|TRBV13|-|-
CASGGGNTEAFF
TGTGCCAGCGGAGGGGGGAACACTGAAGCTTTCTTT
>TRBJ1-1|11|TRBV30|-|-
CALPKGTEAFF
TGTGCCCTACCTAAGGGGACTGAAGCTTTCTTT
>TRBJ2-7|13|TRBV27|-|once
CASSDSSPYEQYF
TGTGCCAGCAGCGACAGTAGCCCCTACGAGCAGTACTTC
>TRBJ2-1|15|TRBV6-2/TRBV6-3|-|-
CASSYKRGDYNEQFF
TGTGCCAGCAGTTACAAGAGGGGGGATTACAATGAGCAGTTCTTC
>TRBJ2-3|15|TRBV9|TRBD2|once
CASSVERGVTDTQYF
TGTGCCAGCAGCGTAGAGCGGGGGGTCACAGATACGCAGTATTTT
>TRBJ2-5|14|TRBV28|-|-
CASSFVGIQETQYF
TGTGCCAGCAGTTTTGTAGGCATCCAAGAGACCCAGTACTTC
>TRBJ1-1|12|TRBV6-2/TRBV6-3|-|once
CASSYSRLEAFF
TGTGCCAGCAGTTACTCGAGGCTAGAAGCTTTCTTT
>TRBJ2-1|15|TRBV3-1|TRBD2|-
CASSQGTSGRNEQFF
TGTGCCAGCAGCCAGGGGACTAGCGGGAGAAATGAGCAGTTCTTC
>TRBJ2-1|14|TRBV9|-|-
CASSVDGTPPEQFF
TGTGCCAGCAGCGTAGATGGGACACCGCCTGAGCAGTTCTTC
>TRBJ2-7|14|TRBV14|TRBD1|-
CASRQTGGSYEQYF
TGTGCCAGCAGACAGACAGGGGGCTCCTACGAGCAGTACTTC
>TRBJ1-1|14|TRBV20-1|-|once
CSARIGESDTEAFF
TGCAGTGCTAGGATAGGGGAGTCGGACACTGAAGCTTTCTTT
>TRBJ2-7|12|TRBV7-2|-|-
CASSLAGREQYF
TGTGCCAGCAGCTTAGCTGGGCGCGAGCAGTACTTC
>TRBJ2-7|13|TRBV20-1|TRBD1|-
CSARPDRKYEQYF
TGCAGTGCTAGACCGGACAGGAAATACGAGCAGTACTTC
>TRBJ2-1|16|TRBV12-3/TRBV12-4|TRBD2|-
CASSVSGGRLYNEQFF
TGTGCCAGCAGTGTTAGCGGGGGCCGGCTATACAATGAGCAGTTCTTC
>TRBJ1-2|16|TRBV20-1|TRBD1|-
CSARDLDRGHSYGYTF
TGCAGTGCTAGAGACCTGGACAGGGGACACTCTTATGGCTACACCTTC
>TRBJ2-1|13|TRBV14|-|-
CASSSSFPREQFF
TGTGCCAGCAGCAGCTCCTTCCCCCGGGAGCAGTTCTTC
>TRBJ2-5|14|TRBV2|TRBD2|-
CASVWTSGKETQYF
TGTGCCAGCGTGTGGACTAGCGGGAAAGAGACCCAGTACTTC
>TRBJ1-1|16|TRBV12-3/TRBV12-4|TRBD1|-
CASSSPTDRGGTEAFF
TGTGCCAGCAGTTCACCGACGGACAGGGGGGGCACTGAAGCTTTCTTT
>TRBJ2-3|15|TRBV5-4|-|once
CASSPRAVGTDTQYF
TGTGCCAGCAGCCCTCGAGCGGTGGGCACAGATACGCAGTATTTT
>TRBJ1-1|15|TRBV7-9|-|-
CASSSSQGLAGVAFF
TGTGCCAGCAGCTCGTCGCAGGGTTTGGCAGGGGTAGCTTTCTTT
>TRBJ2-1|14|TRBV20-1|-|-
CSAPSGLDYNEQFF
TGCAGTGCCCCTTCCGGGCTCGATTACAATGAGCAGTTCTTC
>TRBJ2-1|14|TRBV5-1|-|-
CASSLSGRGNEQFF
TGCGCCAGCAGCTTGTCGGGCAGGGGTAATGAGCAGTTCTTC
>TRBJ1-5|18|TRBV19|-|-
CASSMLSSGFNRNQPQHF
TGTGCCAGTAGTATGCTGTCTAGCGGTTTTAATCGCAATCAGCCCCAGCATTTT
>TRBJ2-7|13|TRBV7-9|-|-
CASSARGLFEQYF
TGTGCCAGCAGCGCCCGGGGCCTCTTTGAGCAGTACTTC
>TRBJ2-5|17|TRBV5-6|TRBD2|-
CASSDPTSGGPSGAQYF
TGTGCCAGCAGCGACCCGACTAGCGGGGGGCCGTCGGGGGCCCAGTACTTC
>TRBJ2-6|17|TRBV29-1|-|-
CSVWGVGGHSGANVLTF
TGCAGCGTATGGGGGGTTGGCGGGCACTCTGGGGCCAACGTCCTGACTTTC
>TRBJ1-1|16|TRBV4-3|-|-
CASSQVAGAMNTEAFF
TGCGCCAGCAGCCAAGTAGCAGGGGCGATGAACACTGAAGCTTTCTTT
>TRBJ2-7|13|TRBV30|-|-
CAWSVSRIYEQYF
TGTGCCTGGAGTGTAAGTAGGATTTACGAGCAGTACTTC
>TRBJ1-1|15|TRBV7-9|-|-
CASSGLSQGRTEAFF
TGTGCCAGCAGCGGTCTCTCTCAGGGACGAACTGAAGCTTTCTTT
>TRBJ1-5|12|TRBV7-9|TRBD1|-
CPLDREVGPQHF
TGTCCCCTAGACAGGGAGGTAGGGCCCCAGCATTTT
>TRBJ2-5|14|TRBV3-1|TRBD1|-
CASSRQGWEETQYF
TGTGCCAGCAGCCGACAGGGGTGGGAAGAGACCCAGTACTTC
>TRBJ2-3|16|TRBV7-2|TRBD2|-
CASSLAWTRGTDTQYF
TGTGCCAGCAGCTTAGCGTGGACTAGGGGCACAGATACGCAGTATTTT
>TRBJ1-6|12|TRBV5-6|TRBD1|-
CASRTGMTPLHF
TGTGCCAGCAGGACAGGGATGACACCCCTCCACTTT
>TRBJ1-5|17|TRBV20-1|-|-
CSARLDGAYPGDQPQHF
TGCAGTGCTAGATTGGACGGCGCTTACCCGGGCGATCAGCCCCAGCATTTT
>TRBJ2-7|14|TRBV7-6|-|-
CASSFRLEGVEQYF
TGTGCCAGCAGCTTTCGACTAGAAGGGGTCGAGCAGTACTTC
>TRBJ2-1|16|TRBV4-3|-|-
CASSQAWGGLNNEQFF
TGCGCCAGCAGCCAAGCCTGGGGAGGTTTGAACAATGAGCAGTTCTTC
>TRBJ2-3|15|TRBV5-1|TRBD2|-
CASSYRPPSGAQEYF
TGCGCCAGCAGCTACCGTCCCCCTAGCGGGGCCCAGGAGTATTTT
>TRBJ2-7|15|TRBV7-8|TRBD2|-
CASTTARGSSYEQYF
TGTGCCAGCACCACGGCGCGGGGGAGCTCCTACGAGCAGTACTTC
>TRBJ1-5|13|TRBV9|-|once
CASSLNSNQPQHF
TGTGCCAGCAGTCTCAATTCGAATCAGCCCCAGCATTTT
>TRBJ1-6|12|TRBV25-1|-|-
CASTFSNSPLHF
TGTGCCAGCACCTTCAGTAATTCACCCCTCCACTTT
>TRBJ2-3|12|TRBV7-9|-|-
CASSPPSDTQYF
TGTGCCAGCAGCCCCCCCTCCGATACGCAGTATTTT
>TRBJ2-7|17|TRBV7-9|-|-
CASTSTGMGGVSYEQYF
TGTGCCAGCACCTCAACCGGCATGGGGGGCGTCTCCTACGAGCAGTACTTC
>TRBJ2-1|12|TRBV5-6|-|-
CASSFGVGEQFF
TGTGCCAGCAGCTTCGGGGTAGGGGAGCAGTTCTTC
>TRBJ2-1|17|TRBV20-1|TRBD2|-
CSARWDSGGATYNEQFF
TGCAGTGCTCGATGGGATAGCGGGGGGGCAACCTACAATGAGCAGTTCTTC
>TRBJ2-2|16|TRBV7-2|-|-
CASSLRSRGNTGELFF
TGTGCCAGCAGCTTACGGTCTCGGGGTAACACCGGGGAGCTGTTTTTT
>TRBJ2-4|13|TRBV4-2|TRBD1|-
CASEDRIKNIQYF
TGTGCCAGCGAGGACAGGATTAAAAACATTCAGTACTTC
>TRBJ2-7|12|TRBV20-1|-|-
CSARSSTYEQYF
TGCAGTGCTCGGTCTAGCACCTACGAGCAGTACTTC
>TRBJ1-3|13|TRBV9|-|-
CASSESSGNTIYF
TGTGCCAGCAGCGAATCGTCTGGAAACACCATATATTTT
>TRBJ2-7|15|TRBV4-1|-|-
CASSQFSSVGREQYF
TGCGCCAGCAGCCAGTTCTCATCCGTCGGGAGAGAGCAGTACTTC
>TRBJ1-4|16|TRBV4-3|-|-
CASSQDRQISNEKLFF
TGCGCCAGCAGCCAAGACCGGCAGATTTCTAATGAAAAACTGTTTTTT
>TRBJ2-7|12|TRBV29-1|TRBD1|-
CSVRTGDYEQYF
TGCAGCGTCCGGACAGGGGACTACGAGCAGTACTTC
>TRBJ2-3|17|TRBV7-9|-|-
CASIPGRAGISTDTQYF
TGTGCCAGCATCCCAGGACGGGCGGGGATTAGCACAGATACGCAGTATTTT
>TRBJ2-5|15|TRBV7-3|TRBD1|-
CASSLGSTGPETQYF
TGTGCCAGCAGCTTAGGATCGACAGGGCCAGAGACCCAGTACTTC
>TRBJ1-2|16|TRBV2|TRBD1|-
CASRSIRTGGSRGYTF
TGTGCCAGCAGATCTATAAGGACAGGGGGCAGCCGCGGCTACACCTTC